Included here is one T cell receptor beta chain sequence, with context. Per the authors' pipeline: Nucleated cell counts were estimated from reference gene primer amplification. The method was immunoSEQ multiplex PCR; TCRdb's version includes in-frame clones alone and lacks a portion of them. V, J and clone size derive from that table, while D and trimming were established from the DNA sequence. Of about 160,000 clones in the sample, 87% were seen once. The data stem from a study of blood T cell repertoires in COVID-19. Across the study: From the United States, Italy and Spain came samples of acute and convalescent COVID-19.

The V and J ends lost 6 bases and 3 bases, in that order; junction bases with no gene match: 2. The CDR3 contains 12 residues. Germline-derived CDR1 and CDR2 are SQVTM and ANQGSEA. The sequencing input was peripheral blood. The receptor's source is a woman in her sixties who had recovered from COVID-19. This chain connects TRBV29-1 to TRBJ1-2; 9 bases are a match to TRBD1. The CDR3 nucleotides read TGCAGCGTAAGACAGGGGGACTATGGCTACACCTTC. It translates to CSVRQGDYGYTF.